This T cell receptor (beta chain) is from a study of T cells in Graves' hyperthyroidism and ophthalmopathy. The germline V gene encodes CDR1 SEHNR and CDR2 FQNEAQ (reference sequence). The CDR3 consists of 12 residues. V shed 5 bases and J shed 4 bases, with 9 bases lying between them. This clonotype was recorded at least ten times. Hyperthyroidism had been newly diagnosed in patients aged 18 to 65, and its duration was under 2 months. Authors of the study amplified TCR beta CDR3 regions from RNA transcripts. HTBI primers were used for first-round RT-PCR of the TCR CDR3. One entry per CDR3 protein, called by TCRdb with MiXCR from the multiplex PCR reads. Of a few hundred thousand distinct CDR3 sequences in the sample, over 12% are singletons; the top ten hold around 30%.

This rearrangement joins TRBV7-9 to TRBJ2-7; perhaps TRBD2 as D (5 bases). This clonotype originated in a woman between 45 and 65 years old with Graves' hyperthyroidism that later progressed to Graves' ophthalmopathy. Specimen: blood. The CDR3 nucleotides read TGTGCCAGCAGCGGGAGTGGTTACGAGCAGTACTTC. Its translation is CASSGSGYEQYF.